This is a list of T cell receptor beta chains from one sample in a study of CD8 T cells in Susac syndrome. TCRdb re-analysed the immunoSEQ multiplex PCR reads in MiXCR, keeping a single row per CDR3 protein. This sample carries hundreds of thousands of distinct CDR3 sequences, 75% to 90% of them seen once, and the ten largest clones take under 0.15%. Sequencing was done on a sample of CD8+ T cells from PBMCs. Receptors originate from a human donor with multiple sclerosis. Both conserved end residues are part of each CDR3. The D gene is left open where the match is weak. Only part of the rows carry a size: once, few, many, or a class if the clone is expanded.

CDR3 protein	CDR3 DNA	D gene	clone size	V gene	J gene
CASSLSGALNTEAFF	TGTGCCAGTAGTTTGTCCGGGGCTCTGAACACTGAAGCTTTCTTT	.	.	TRBV19	TRBJ1-1
CASSFPGQSYEQYF	TGCGCCAGCAGCTTCCCGGGACAGTCCTACGAGCAGTACTTC	TRBD1	.	TRBV5-1	TRBJ2-7
CASSVLAGDYNEQFF	TGTGCCAGCAGTGTCTTAGCGGGGGACTACAATGAGCAGTTCTTC	TRBD2	.	TRBV6-4	TRBJ2-1
CASSPATVSTEAFF	TGTGCCAGCAGCCCCGCAACAGTCTCAACTGAAGCTTTCTTT	.	.	TRBV28	TRBJ1-1
CASNPGQAWGDEQFF	TGTGCCAGCAATCCAGGACAGGCCTGGGGGGATGAGCAGTTCTTC	.	.	TRBV6-2/TRBV6-3	TRBJ2-1
CASKSLHYGYTF	TGTGCCAGCAAGTCTTTGCACTATGGCTACACCTTC	.	.	TRBV12-3/TRBV12-4	TRBJ1-2
CASSFWGGGPQHF	TGTGCCAGCAGTTTCTGGGGTGGCGGGCCCCAGCATTTT	.	few	TRBV28	TRBJ1-5
CASSPGWSEQYF	TGTGCCAGCAGTCCGGGGTGGTCCGAGCAGTACTTC	.	.	TRBV6-1	TRBJ2-7
CASSTGGVTETFF	TGTGCCAGTAGTACAGGGGGAGTTACTGAAACTTTCTTT	TRBD1	.	TRBV19	TRBJ1-1
CASSQDRTWNNEQFF	TGCGCCAGCAGCCAGGATAGGACATGGAACAATGAGCAGTTCTTC	.	.	TRBV4-1	TRBJ2-1
CASSHLLSSYNEQFF	TGTGCCAGCAGTCATTTGTTGAGCTCCTACAATGAGCAGTTCTTC	.	.	TRBV6-5	TRBJ2-1
CASSYVDSSYEQYF	TGTGCCAGCAGTTACGTAGACTCTTCCTACGAGCAGTACTTC	.	.	TRBV6-2/TRBV6-3	TRBJ2-7
CASSLPTPFEQFF	TGTGCCAGCTCCCTACCCACCCCGTTCGAGCAGTTCTTC	.	.	TRBV6-2/TRBV6-3	TRBJ2-1
CASSQGQASYEQYF	TGCGCCAGCAGCCAAGGGCAGGCCTCCTACGAGCAGTACTTC	.	.	TRBV4-1	TRBJ2-7
CASSVGTRDFEDYGYTF	TGTGCCAGCAGCGTCGGGACACGGGATTTCGAGGATTATGGCTACACCTTC	.	.	TRBV9	TRBJ1-2
CSARDRRGDGYTF	TGCAGTGCTAGAGATAGGCGGGGCGATGGCTACACCTTC	.	once	TRBV20-1	TRBJ1-2
CASSQEMTMNYEQYF	TGCGCCAGCAGCCAAGAGATGACTATGAACTACGAGCAGTACTTC	.	.	TRBV4-1	TRBJ2-7
CSVEGLAGTSADTQYF	TGCAGCGTTGAAGGCCTGGCGGGGACGAGCGCAGATACGCAGTATTTT	.	.	TRBV29-1	TRBJ2-3
CASDSAANYGYTF	TGTGCCAGCGACTCGGCAGCTAACTATGGCTACACCTTC	.	.	TRBV6-6	TRBJ1-2
CASSHLGQAHYEQYF	TGTGCCAGCAGTCACTTGGGACAGGCCCACTACGAGCAGTACTTC	TRBD1	few	TRBV27	TRBJ2-7
CASSIRGNQPQHF	TGTGCCAGCAGTATCCGGGGGAATCAGCCCCAGCATTTT	.	.	TRBV27	TRBJ1-5
CASSILAGGLNEQFF	TGTGCCAGTAGTATACTAGCGGGGGGATTGAATGAGCAGTTCTTC	TRBD2	.	TRBV19	TRBJ2-1
CASSLSSPGAYEQYF	TGTGCCAGCAGTTTAAGTTCCCCAGGCGCCTACGAGCAGTACTTC	.	.	TRBV27	TRBJ2-7
CASSQEGGDLEFF	TGTGCCAGCAGCCAAGAAGGGGGGGATTTGGAGTTCTTC	.	.	TRBV4-2	TRBJ2-1
CASRAGETEAFF	TGTGCCAGCAGGGCAGGGGAGACTGAAGCTTTCTTT	.	.	TRBV5-4	TRBJ1-1
CAWSVGGIYNEQFF	TGTGCCTGGAGTGTAGGGGGAATCTACAATGAGCAGTTCTTC	.	.	TRBV30	TRBJ2-1
CASTGTSQETQYF	TGCGCCAGCACTGGGACGAGCCAAGAGACCCAGTACTTC	.	.	TRBV5-1	TRBJ2-5
CASSLGHLNQPQHF	TGTGCCAGCAGTTTGGGTCACCTTAATCAGCCCCAGCATTTT	.	.	TRBV28	TRBJ1-5
CASSGSERTGINQPQHF	TGTGCCAGCAGTGGAAGCGAAAGAACAGGGATCAATCAGCCCCAGCATTTT	.	.	TRBV7-9	TRBJ1-5
CAWSTGGHLEQLF	TGTGCCTGGAGTACCGGGGGCCATCTTGAGCAGCTCTTC	.	.	TRBV30	TRBJ2-1
CSASESPGTEAFF	TGCAGTGCTAGCGAATCTCCGGGCACTGAAGCTTTCTTT	.	few	TRBV20-1	TRBJ1-1
CAWRELTGSNTGELFF	TGTGCCTGGCGGGAACTTACAGGGTCGAACACCGGGGAGCTGTTTTTT	.	.	TRBV30	TRBJ2-2
CSANQGSTTEAFF	TGCAGTGCCAACCAGGGGTCTACCACTGAAGCTTTCTTT	.	.	TRBV20-1	TRBJ1-1
CASSLVVGNEQFF	TGTGCCAGCAGCTTAGTTGTGGGGAATGAGCAGTTCTTC	.	few	TRBV11-3	TRBJ2-1
CASNPGDYNEQFF	TGTGCCAGCAACCCGGGCGACTACAATGAGCAGTTCTTC	.	.	TRBV27	TRBJ2-1
CASSYSSLARVNNEQFF	TGTGCCAGCAGTTACTCTAGCCTAGCGAGGGTGAACAATGAGCAGTTCTTC	.	.	TRBV6-5	TRBJ2-1
CAWAWVAYNEQFF	TGTGCCTGGGCGTGGGTAGCTTACAATGAGCAGTTCTTC	.	.	TRBV30	TRBJ2-1
CASSQDHGGEEGEQFF	TGTGCCAGCAGCCAAGATCACGGGGGAGAGGAGGGTGAGCAGTTCTTC	.	once	TRBV4-2	TRBJ2-1
CASSRGETGGAGETQYF	TGTGCCAGCAGCCGCGGGGAGACAGGGGGCGCGGGGGAGACCCAGTACTTC	.	.	TRBV21-1	TRBJ2-5
CASSLWWGMRTSTDTQYF	TGTGCCAGCAGTTTATGGTGGGGGATGCGGACTAGCACAGATACGCAGTATTTT	.	.	TRBV28	TRBJ2-3
CASSVVANTGELFF	TGTGCCAGCAGCGTAGTAGCGAACACCGGGGAGCTGTTTTTT	.	.	TRBV9	TRBJ2-2
CASSPGQGPGELFF	TGTGCCAGCAGCCCAGGACAGGGCCCCGGGGAGCTGTTTTTT	TRBD1	once	TRBV9	TRBJ2-2
CASSIPGATNGYTF	TGTGCCAGTAGTATTCCAGGAGCGACTAATGGCTACACCTTC	.	.	TRBV19	TRBJ1-2
CASSQPPHGPVNEKLFF	TGCGCCAGCAGCCAGCCCCCTCACGGGCCCGTTAATGAAAAACTGTTTTTT	.	.	TRBV4-1	TRBJ1-4
CASSDWLPEQFF	TGTGCCAGCAGTGATTGGCTCCCGGAGCAGTTCTTC	.	.	TRBV2	TRBJ2-1
CASSASLQPQHF	TGTGCCAGCAGCGCTTCGCTTCAGCCCCAGCATTTT	.	.	TRBV27	TRBJ1-5
CASSFSGGNNEQFF	TGTGCCAGCAGTTTTAGCGGGGGAAACAATGAGCAGTTCTTC	TRBD2	few	TRBV12-3/TRBV12-4	TRBJ2-1
CASSLQGGENEQFF	TGTGCCAGCAGCCTCCAGGGGGGAGAGAATGAGCAGTTCTTC	.	.	TRBV3-1	TRBJ2-1
CASSPDMFGSYNEQFF	TGTGCCAGCAGCCCTGACATGTTTGGTTCCTACAATGAGCAGTTCTTC	.	.	TRBV3-1	TRBJ2-1
CASTPVMGSWRGYTF	TGTGCCAGCACCCCCGTCATGGGTTCCTGGCGTGGCTACACCTTC	.	.	TRBV6-5	TRBJ1-2
CASSPGRGFDTEAFF	TGCGCCAGCAGTCCTGGACGGGGTTTTGACACTGAAGCTTTCTTT	.	.	TRBV5-1	TRBJ1-1
CASSEEALGGLYGYTF	TGTGCCAGCAGTGAAGAGGCATTGGGGGGACTATATGGCTACACCTTC	.	.	TRBV6-1	TRBJ1-2